This TCR beta chain was obtained from a study of blood T cell repertoires in COVID-19. The protocol was immunoSEQ multiplex PCR, while the TCRdb copy is restricted to in-frame clones and leaves out a portion. The sample has about 130,000 clones, around 83% seen once. V was shortened by 5 bases and J by 5 bases, with 10 bases between the two germline ends. The germline gives CDR1 SNHLY, CDR2 FYNNEI. The CDR3 contains 13 residues. This receptor was identified in a man aged 50 to 60 who had recovered from COVID-19. The sample was PBMCs or T cells enriched from blood (not recorded which). The chain is built from TRBV2 and TRBJ1-5; D unresolved. CDR3 in amino acids: CASSPDGDQPQHF. The CDR3 region has the DNA TGTGCCAGCAGTCCCGATGGAGATCAGCCCCAGCATTTT.